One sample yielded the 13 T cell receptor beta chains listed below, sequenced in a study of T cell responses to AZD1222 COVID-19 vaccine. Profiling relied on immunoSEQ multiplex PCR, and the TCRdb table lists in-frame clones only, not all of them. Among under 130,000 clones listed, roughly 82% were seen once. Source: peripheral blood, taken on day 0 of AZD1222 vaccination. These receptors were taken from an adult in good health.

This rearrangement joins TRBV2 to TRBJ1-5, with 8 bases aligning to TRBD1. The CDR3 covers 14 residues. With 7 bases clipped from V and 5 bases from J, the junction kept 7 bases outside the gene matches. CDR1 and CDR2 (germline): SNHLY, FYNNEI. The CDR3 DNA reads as TGTGCCAGCACCTTCCAGGGGGCGTATCAGCCCCAGCATTTT. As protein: CASTFQGAYQPQHF.

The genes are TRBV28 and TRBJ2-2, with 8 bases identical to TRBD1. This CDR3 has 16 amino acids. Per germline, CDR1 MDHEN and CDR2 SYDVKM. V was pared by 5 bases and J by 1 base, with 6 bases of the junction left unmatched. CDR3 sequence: CASSGAGTGNTGELFF. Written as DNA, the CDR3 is TGTGCCAGCAGTGGTGCCGGGACAGGGAACACCGGGGAGCTGTTTTTT. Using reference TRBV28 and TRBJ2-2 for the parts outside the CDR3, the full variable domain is DVKVTQSSRYLVKRTGEKVFLECVQDMDHENMFWYRQDPGLGLRLIYFSYDVKMKEKGDIPEGYSVSREKKERFSLILESASTNQTSMYLCASSGAGTGNTGELFFGEGSRLTVL.

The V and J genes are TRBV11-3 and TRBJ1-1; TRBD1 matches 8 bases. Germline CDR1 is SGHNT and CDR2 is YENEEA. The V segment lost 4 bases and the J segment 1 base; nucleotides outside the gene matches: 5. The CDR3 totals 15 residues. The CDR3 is CASSSGQGENTEAFF. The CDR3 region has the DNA TGTGCCAGCAGCTCCGGACAGGGCGAGAACACTGAAGCTTTCTTT.

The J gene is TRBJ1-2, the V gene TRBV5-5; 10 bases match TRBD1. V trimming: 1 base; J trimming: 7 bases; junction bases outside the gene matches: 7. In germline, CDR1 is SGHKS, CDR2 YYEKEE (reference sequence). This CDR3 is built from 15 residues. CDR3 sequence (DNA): TGTGCCAGCAGCTTGTCAGGGACAGGGGTATCTGGCTACACCTTC. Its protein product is CASSLSGTGVSGYTF.

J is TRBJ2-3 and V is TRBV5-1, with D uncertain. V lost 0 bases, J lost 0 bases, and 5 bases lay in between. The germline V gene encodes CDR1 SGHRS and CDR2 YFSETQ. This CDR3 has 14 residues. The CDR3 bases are TGCGCCAGCAGCTTGGAGACTAGCACAGATACGCAGTATTTT. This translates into CASSLETSTDTQYF.

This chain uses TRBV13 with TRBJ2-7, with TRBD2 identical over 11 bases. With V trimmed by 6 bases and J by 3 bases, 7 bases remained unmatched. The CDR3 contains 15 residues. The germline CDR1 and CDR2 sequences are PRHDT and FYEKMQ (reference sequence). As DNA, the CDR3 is TGTGCCAGCAGTAACCGTCTAGCGGGGGGCTACGAGCAGTACTTC. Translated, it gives CASSNRLAGGYEQYF.

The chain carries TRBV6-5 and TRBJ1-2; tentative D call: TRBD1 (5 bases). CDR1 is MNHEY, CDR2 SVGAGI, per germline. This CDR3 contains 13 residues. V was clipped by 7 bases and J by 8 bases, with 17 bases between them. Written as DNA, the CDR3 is TGTGCCAGCACCCCTAACGGGGCTTACGGCTACACCTTC. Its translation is CASTPNGAYGYTF.

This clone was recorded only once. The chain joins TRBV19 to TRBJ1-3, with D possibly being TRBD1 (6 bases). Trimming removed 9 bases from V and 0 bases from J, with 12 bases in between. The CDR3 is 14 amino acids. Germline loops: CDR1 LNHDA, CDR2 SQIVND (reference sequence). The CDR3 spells CASRDISSGNTIYF. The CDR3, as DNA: TGTGCCAGCCGGGACATTTCCTCTGGAAACACCATATATTTT.

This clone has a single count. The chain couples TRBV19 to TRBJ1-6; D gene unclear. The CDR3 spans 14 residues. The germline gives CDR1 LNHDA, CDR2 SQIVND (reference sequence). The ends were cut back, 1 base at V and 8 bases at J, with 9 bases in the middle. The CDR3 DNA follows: TGTGCCAGTAGTATAGGACAAGGATATTCACCCCTCCACTTT. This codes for CASSIGQGYSPLHF.

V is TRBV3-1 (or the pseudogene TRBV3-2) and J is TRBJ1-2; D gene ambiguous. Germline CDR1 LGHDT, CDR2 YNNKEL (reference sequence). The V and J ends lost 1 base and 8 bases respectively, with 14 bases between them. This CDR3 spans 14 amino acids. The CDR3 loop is CASSQVVGPGGYTF. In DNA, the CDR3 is TGTGCCAGCAGCCAAGTGGTCGGACCGGGAGGCTACACCTTC.

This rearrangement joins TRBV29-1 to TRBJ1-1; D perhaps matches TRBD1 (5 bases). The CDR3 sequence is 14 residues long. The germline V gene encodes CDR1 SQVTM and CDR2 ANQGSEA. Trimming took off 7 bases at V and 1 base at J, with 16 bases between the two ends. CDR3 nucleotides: TGCAGCGCCACACCCCGGGACTGGAACACTGAAGCTTTCTTT. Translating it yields CSATPRDWNTEAFF.

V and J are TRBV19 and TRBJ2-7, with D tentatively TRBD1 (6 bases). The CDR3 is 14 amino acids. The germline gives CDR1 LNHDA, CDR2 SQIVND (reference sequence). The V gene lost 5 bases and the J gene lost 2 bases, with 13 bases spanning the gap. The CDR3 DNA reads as TGTGCCAGTAGTGGTGTCAGGGGCCCCTACGAGCAGTACTTC. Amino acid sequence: CASSGVRGPYEQYF.

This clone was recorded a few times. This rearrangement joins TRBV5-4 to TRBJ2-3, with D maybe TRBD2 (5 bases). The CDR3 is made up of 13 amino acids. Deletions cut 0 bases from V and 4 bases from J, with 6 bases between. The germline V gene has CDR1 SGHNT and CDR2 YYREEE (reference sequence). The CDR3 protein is CASSLEGADTQYF. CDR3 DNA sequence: TGTGCCAGCAGCTTGGAGGGAGCAGATACGCAGTATTTT.